The rows below give T cell receptor beta chains drawn from one sample of a study of T-cell memory formation after mild COVID-19. MiXCR, run by TCRdb on the 5' RACE reads, gives a single entry per CDR3 protein. The table has some 100,000 distinct CDR3 sequences, roughly 11% seen once. The sequenced sample was PBMCs or a T cell subset sorted from them (not recorded which). Receptors originate from a man aged 18 to 30 who had mild COVID-19 (a few samples of this study predate the infection). Cell type and time point are not known. Both conserved end residues are part of each CDR3.

v_call cdr3_length cdr3_aa
TRBV6-2/TRBV6-3 14 CASSYPGTGNEQFF
TRBV5-1 15 CASSPLGSGANVLTF
TRBV29-1 14 CSGLGSSSGNTIYF
TRBV6-5 15 CASSYSGQGAYEQYF
TRBV4-3 18 CASSQRLTGVNLQYEQFF
TRBV20-1 16 CSARDRRSGAPYEQYF
TRBV29-1 13 CSVEPLGRGTQYF
TRBV27 14 CASSLRDWYNEQFF
TRBV21-1 14 CAPERTVPKNIQYF
TRBV6-5 13 CASRAPRRNEQFF
TRBV4-1 14 CASSQVSSNEKLFF
TRBV7-6 16 CASSLVGTDDLRGQYF
TRBV3-1 17 CASSQDGRTGGIYGYTF
TRBV7-7 15 CASSPDRGQYNEQFF
TRBV20-1 12 CSARGPPGSQHF
TRBV4-1 17 CASSQIGQGAPQDGYTF
TRBV7-8 13 CASSSPPNTEAFF
TRBV11-2 16 CASSFRRVFTGETQYF
TRBV4-1 14 CASRLAGYTGELFF
TRBV29-1 13 CSVRAGDSYEQYF
TRBV20-1 16 CSAREGTSFSLDTQYF
TRBV11-2 14 CASSWDGGHQPQHF
TRBV20-1 13 CSARGSSSYEQYF
TRBV4-1 20 CASSQDPPGAAGSSTGELFF
TRBV2 13 CASSEDDFYEQFF
TRBV11-2 12 CASSLGGTWRVF
TRBV10-3 15 CAISGPGQGYQSYTF
TRBV7-6 14 CATQRKSPYNEQFF
TRBV4-3 17 CASSQDVAGYQQETQYF
TRBV20-1 15 CSARDRGGAYNEQFF
TRBV30 16 CAWRRTHPGGTLPLHF
TRBV20-1 14 CSADRGRVSETQYF
TRBV5-1 13 CASSYGQSYEQYF
TRBV4-1 18 CASSQEPGAREPNTEAFF
TRBV19 15 CASSILVGVTGELFF
TRBV6-1 16 CASSHKTSGDYNEQFF
TRBV6-2/TRBV6-3 15 CASSYGGGPSGTQYF
TRBV6-6 18 CASSSPRGSGGALNEQYF
TRBV9 16 CASSALGTGVLTEAFF
TRBV19 14 CASSMYPGGLEQYF
TRBV7-2 14 CASSTGGGRNEQFF
TRBV12-3/TRBV12-4 14 CASSPTGWADTQYF
TRBV12-3/TRBV12-4 14 CASSLAQTSNEQFF
TRBV4-1 14 CASSQESPGQEAFF
TRBV12-3/TRBV12-4 15 CASTLDSTLQETQYF
TRBV7-7 14 CASSLARGAYEQYF
TRBV12-5 13 CASGLGLANEQFF
TRBV4-3 16 CASSQGDRGYMETQYF
TRBV14 15 CASSQEGALAKTQYF
TRBV6-2/TRBV6-3 15 CASSIRDAGNQPQHF